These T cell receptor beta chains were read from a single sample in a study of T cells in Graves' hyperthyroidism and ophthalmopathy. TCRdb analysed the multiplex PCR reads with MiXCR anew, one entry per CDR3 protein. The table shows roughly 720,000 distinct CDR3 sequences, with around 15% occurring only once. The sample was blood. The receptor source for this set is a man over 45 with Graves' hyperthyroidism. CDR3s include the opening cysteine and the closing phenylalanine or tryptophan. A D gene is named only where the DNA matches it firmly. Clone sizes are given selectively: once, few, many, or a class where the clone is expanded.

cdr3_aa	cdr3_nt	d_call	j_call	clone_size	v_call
CASSLIGLAEQETQYF	TGTGCCAGCAGCCTTATCGGACTAGCGGAACAAGAGACCCAGTACTTC	TRBD2	TRBJ2-5	many	TRBV7-2
CASSLAGRGVADTQYF	TGTGCCAGCAGCTTAGCGGGGCGGGGAGTGGCAGATACGCAGTATTTT	-	TRBJ2-3	-	TRBV7-8
CASSPTQETQYF	TGTGCCAGCAGTCCAACCCAGGAGACCCAGTACTTC	-	TRBJ2-5	many	TRBV28
CASSPWREGRETQYF	TGTGCCAGCAGCCCGTGGCGGGAGGGTCGAGAGACCCAGTACTTC	TRBD2	TRBJ2-5	-	TRBV7-8
CASSVAWIFTDTQYF	TGTGCCAGCAGCGTTGCTTGGATTTTCACAGATACGCAGTATTTT	-	TRBJ2-3	-	TRBV9
CATSDSGQGLMEAFF	TGTGCCACCAGTGATTCGGGACAGGGGCTAATGGAAGCTTTCTTT	TRBD1	TRBJ1-1	many	TRBV24-1
CSAWTGRGSPLHF	TGCAGTGCCTGGACAGGCCGAGGTTCACCCCTCCACTTT	TRBD1	TRBJ1-6	-	TRBV20-1
CASSLERRNTGELFF	TGTGCCAGCAGCTTAGAGCGCAGGAACACCGGGGAGCTGTTTTTT	-	TRBJ2-2	-	TRBV7-8
CASSLMVRQGESGGGYTF	TGCGCCAGCAGCTTGATGGTTCGACAGGGGGAGTCGGGAGGAGGCTACACCTTC	TRBD1	TRBJ1-2	-	TRBV5-1
CAWSVGIPSGANVLTF	TGTGCCTGGAGTGTGGGAATCCCCTCTGGGGCCAACGTCCTGACTTTC	-	TRBJ2-6	many	TRBV30
CASSGYTGVDTQYF	TGTGCCAGCAGTGGATACACAGGGGTAGATACGCAGTATTTT	TRBD1	TRBJ2-3	few	TRBV25-1
CASSFLGALNSSPLHF	TGTGCCAGCAGCTTTCTGGGGGCGCTTAATTCCTCACCCCTCCACTTT	-	TRBJ1-6	few	TRBV7-2
CASSLGTGGNEQFF	TGTGCCAGCAGCTTAGGGACAGGGGGAAATGAGCAGTTCTTC	TRBD1	TRBJ2-1	many	TRBV7-2
CASSPQGLSNTGELFF	TGTGCCAGCTCACCACAGGGGTTATCGAACACCGGGGAGCTGTTTTTT	-	TRBJ2-2	few	TRBV18
CASSLEVRMANTGELFF	TGTGCCAGCAGCTTAGAAGTGAGGATGGCGAACACCGGGGAGCTGTTTTTT	-	TRBJ2-2	many	TRBV7-2
CASPPRQNQPQHF	TGTGCCAGTCCTCCTCGACAGAATCAGCCCCAGCATTTT	-	TRBJ1-5	-	TRBV6-1
CSARALAGGINEQFF	TGCAGTGCTAGAGCCCTAGCGGGGGGGATCAATGAGCAGTTCTTC	TRBD2	TRBJ2-1	many	TRBV20-1
CASSSYAGTGTDTQYF	TGTGCCAGCAGCTCTTATGCCGGGACAGGCACAGATACGCAGTATTTT	TRBD1	TRBJ2-3	many	TRBV7-9
CASSRGREFGELFF	TGTGCCAGCAGTCGAGGACGGGAGTTCGGGGAGCTGTTTTTT	-	TRBJ2-2	-	TRBV12-3/TRBV12-4
CAVRQGFEAFF	TGTGCCGTTCGACAGGGCTTTGAAGCTTTCTTT	TRBD1	TRBJ1-1	many	TRBV3-1
CATSDLQEREAPDTQYF	TGTGCCACCAGTGATTTGCAGGAGCGGGAGGCCCCAGATACGCAGTATTTT	TRBD2	TRBJ2-3	-	TRBV24-1
CASSLERLAGTGTGELFF	TGCGCCAGCAGCTTGGAAAGACTAGCGGGTACTGGCACCGGGGAGCTGTTTTTT	TRBD2	TRBJ2-2	few	TRBV5-1
CASCEGQISNQPQHF	TGTGCCAGCTGCGAGGGGCAGATTAGCAATCAGCCCCAGCATTTT	-	TRBJ1-5	few	TRBV7-8
CASSYSGMGNEQFF	TGTGCCAGCAGCTATAGTGGCATGGGCAATGAGCAGTTCTTC	-	TRBJ2-1	many	TRBV7-3
CASSVSWTSGTQETQYF	TGTGCCAGCAGCGTGTCGTGGACTAGCGGAACCCAAGAGACCCAGTACTTC	TRBD2	TRBJ2-5	many	TRBV7-2
CASSNPQGNTEAFF	TGTGCCAGCAGCAACCCGCAGGGGAACACTGAAGCTTTCTTT	-	TRBJ1-1	few	TRBV3-1
CASSHGQGEKHEQYF	TGTGCCAGCAGCCACGGACAGGGTGAGAAGCACGAGCAGTACTTC	-	TRBJ2-7	few	TRBV3-2
CATSRDTLGQGVLGLSNQPQHF	TGTGCCACCAGCAGAGATACCCTTGGGCAGGGGGTCTTAGGGTTAAGCAATCAGCCCCAGCATTTT	TRBD1	TRBJ1-5	few	TRBV15
CASSTRQVQNTEAFF	TGTGCCAGCAGCACCCGTCAAGTACAGAACACTGAAGCTTTCTTT	-	TRBJ1-1	many	TRBV3-1
CASSPLIQDPNYGYTF	TGTGCCAGCAGCCCCCTGATTCAGGACCCTAACTATGGCTACACCTTC	-	TRBJ1-2	-	TRBV3-1
CSARDGFTDTQYF	TGCAGTGCCCGGGACGGCTTCACAGATACGCAGTATTTT	-	TRBJ2-3	-	TRBV20-1
CASSLGAGVRTAFF	TGTGCCAGCAGCTTGGGGGCCGGTGTGAGGACCGCTTTCTTT	-	TRBJ1-1	-	TRBV5-6